This T cell receptor (beta chain) was identified in a study of blood T cell repertoires in COVID-19 (dated by TCRdb to the early 2020s). As for the study more broadly: Samples covering the acute and convalescent phases of COVID-19 were provided by collaborators in the United States, Italy and Spain. The prospective study material was composed of cDNA or gDNA derived from T cells, B-cell-depleted T cells, or PBMCs. The dataset comprised deeply sampled blood TCRbeta repertoires from subjects exposed to, actively infected with, or recovered from COVID-19. The repertoires were made available in a free public database intended to serve as a resource for research on the immune response to SARS-CoV-2. Samples came from the ongoing ImmuneRACE study (first 160 participants) plus 1,254 subjects from 6 global collaborators. Nearly every sample came with metadata listing a de-identified subject ID, COVID-19 status, age in years and sex. Where HLA class I and class II types were available, the types were taken from metadata supplied by the sample provider, not from assay-based typing. Broader findings and caveats from the paper: The quantity of clinical and demographic metadata differed by source and by participant and was supplied without curation.

Whole blood was collected in K2EDTA tubes by collaborating institutions according to the institutions' own protocols. For TCRbeta analysis, collaborators shipped samples as frozen whole blood, isolated PBMCs, or DNA extracted from either of those sample types. Sequences LNHDA (CDR1) and SQIVND (CDR2) are obtained from the germline V gene (reference sequence). Its CDR3 holds 13 amino acids, cysteine through phenylalanine. The retained sequence is limited to the CDR3, 39 bases, with the frame set at the first base. V is shortened by 0 bases, J by 7 bases, and the region joining them spans 8 bases. Turning to this clone: There is no known antigen for this receptor. Base quality data are lacking; no much larger clone is found one base away.

The immunoSEQ Assay, a bias-controlled multiplex PCR, was used to amplify TCRbeta CDR3 regions from genomic DNA. The original methods were these. Within the assay, amplification of reference gene primers was used to estimate how many nucleated cells each sample contained. To quantify the absolute abundance of each unique TCRbeta CDR3 rearrangement, sequence reads were collapsed and filtered. For each sample, productive Simpson clonality was calculated as the square root of Simpson's diversity index over productive rearrangements. The table was pulled from immuneACCESS by TCRdb, which kept in-frame rearrangements only. Such tables lose some clones; where checked, under half of the loss comes from unresolved V genes, and the rest has no known cause. Clonal size and the V and J genes are those of that table, whereas D and trimming came from the DNA. This sample holds about 83,000 clones; around 87% were observed only once. The ten largest clonotypes hold about 8% of the sample.

Sequencing was done on a sample of peripheral blood. This chain is built from TRBV19 and TRBJ2-3; the D gene lacks a confident call. The receptor comes from a man older than 75 with active or convalescent COVID-19. The nucleotide sequence reads as follows: TGTGCCAGTAGTATAGATCTACCTAATACGCAGTATTTT. Its translation reads: CASSIDLPNTQYF.